This T cell receptor (beta chain) comes out of a study of blood T cell repertoires in COVID-19. Cohorts were determined from participant-reported clinical history. Measured with immunoSEQ multiplex PCR; TCRdb has only the in-frame clones, and not every one. The sample carries 250,000 to 300,000 clones, around 84% recorded once. V lost 5 bases and J lost 2, with 9 bases in between. The CDR3 is made up of 14 amino acids. Germline V gene data show CDR1 as MNHEY and CDR2 as SMNVEV (reference sequence). Sequences were obtained from PBMCs or T cells enriched from blood (not recorded which). This chain uses TRBV27 with TRBJ1-4, with D possibly being TRBD1 (6 bases). The clonotype originates from a man aged 25 to 45 with acute COVID-19. Here the CDR3 reads CASSDRSTNEKLFF. The CDR3 DNA follows: TGTGCCAGCAGTGACAGGTCGACTAATGAAAAACTGTTTTTT.